These 16 T cell receptor beta chains originate from one sample sequenced in a study of T cell changes during pregnancy in multiple sclerosis. Measured with immunoSEQ multiplex PCR; TCRdb has only the in-frame clones, and not every one. The sample includes about 120,000 clones, around nine tenths of them seen just once. The source material was peripheral blood, sampled in the third trimester of pregnancy. The receptor source for this set is a female donor with multiple sclerosis, enrolled in a pregnancy study.

The table lists this clone with a count of one. The chain has TRBV11-2 and TRBJ1-2; the match to TRBD1 covers 10 bases. With V trimmed by 1 base and J by 5 bases, 4 bases remained unmatched. Germline assignment: CDR1 SGHAT and CDR2 FQNNGV. The CDR3 runs to 15 residues. The CDR3 DNA reads TGTGCCAGCAGCTTAGCACGGACAGGGGGTTATGGCTACACCTTC. Translating it yields CASSLARTGGYGYTF. The full variable domain, its missing parts supplied by reference TRBV11-2 and TRBJ1-2, is EAGVAQSPRYKIIEKRQSVAFWCNPISGHATLYWYQQILGQGPKLLIQFQNNGVVDDSQLPKDRFSAERLKGVDSTLKIQPAKLEDSAVYLCASSLARTGGYGYTFGSGTRLTVV.

The chain carries TRBV18 and TRBJ1-1; unclear D gene. Trimming removed 3 bases from V and 0 bases from J, with 14 bases in between. In germline, CDR1 is KGHSH, CDR2 LQKENI. The CDR3 is 16 residues long. The CDR3 here is CASSPQVKTMNTEAFF. CDR3 nucleotides: TGTGCCAGCTCACCCCAAGTCAAGACTATGAACACTGAAGCTTTCTTT. The whole variable domain, filled in from reference TRBV18 and TRBJ1-1, reads NAGVMQNPRHLVRRRGQEARLRCSPMKGHSHVYWYRQLPEEGLKFMVYLQKENIIDESGMPKERFSAEFPKEGPSILRIQQVVRGDSAAYFCASSPQVKTMNTEAFFGQGTRLTVV.

The chain recombines TRBV19 with TRBJ1-4; 9 bases are a match to TRBD1. With V trimmed by 5 bases and J by 8 bases, 3 bases remained unmatched. The germline V gene encodes CDR1 LNHDA and CDR2 SQIVND (reference sequence). This CDR3 comprises 13 residues. CDR3 loop: CASSRTGEEKLFF. The CDR3 nucleotides read TGTGCCAGTAGTCGGACAGGGGAGGAAAAACTGTTTTTT.

V usage is TRBV15 and J usage is TRBJ2-1, with a tentative D call TRBD2 (5 bases). V dropped 2 bases and J dropped 7 bases, with 12 bases sitting between them. This CDR3 is 14 amino acids long. Germline values: CDR1 LNHNV, CDR2 YYDKDF (reference sequence). In DNA form, the CDR3 reads TGTGCCACCAGCAGATGGGGAGACGCGAATGAGCAGTTCTTC. This gives the protein CATSRWGDANEQFF.

The CDR3 DNA follows: TGTGCCAGCAGGGGACCCCGCGGGGACGCACCCCTCCACTTT. This translates into CASRGPRGDAPLHF. This chain uses TRBV6-6 with TRBJ1-6, with D possibly TRBD1 on 5 matching bases. The length of the CDR3 is 14 residues. Trimming removed 6 bases at V and 11 bases at J, with 17 bases between. Germline CDR1 MNHNY, CDR2 SVGAGI (reference sequence).

The chain recombines TRBV9 with TRBJ1-2, with TRBD1 as a possible D gene (6 bases). The V and J ends lost 0 bases and 0 bases respectively, with 12 bases between them. Germline assignment: CDR1 SGDLS and CDR2 YYNGEE. This CDR3 contains 16 residues. The CDR3 spells CASSVAPQGSNYGYTF. CDR3 DNA: TGTGCCAGCAGCGTAGCTCCACAGGGATCTAACTATGGCTACACCTTC. Variable domain in full (rest from reference TRBV9 and TRBJ1-2): DSGVTQTPKHLITATGQRVTLRCSPRSGDLSVYWYQQSLDQGLQFLIQYYNGEERAKGNILERFSAQQFPDLHSELNLSSLELGDSALYFCASSVAPQGSNYGYTFGSGTRLTVV.

This chain uses TRBV9 with TRBJ1-3, with a possible D match to TRBD1 (5 bases). V was trimmed by 4 bases and J by 2 bases, leaving 19 bases between them. In germline, CDR1 is SGDLS, CDR2 YYNGEE. The CDR3 runs to 17 residues. The CDR3 reads CASSPSGGVGPGNTIYF. As DNA, the CDR3 is TGTGCCAGCAGCCCAAGTGGGGGGGTCGGTCCTGGAAACACCATATATTTT.

The J gene is TRBJ1-1, the V gene TRBV25-1; no clear D. This CDR3 comprises 12 residues. V was pared by 6 bases and J by 6 bases, with 11 bases between. The germline CDR1 and CDR2 sequences are MGHDK and SYGVNS. The CDR3 coding sequence is TGTGCCAGCAGCGGTCTGCTGTCTGAAGCTTTCTTT. Its protein product is CASSGLLSEAFF.

V and J are TRBV18 and TRBJ1-5; D is perhaps TRBD1 (5 bases). Trimming took 4 bases from V and 14 from J, leaving 21 bases between them. Germline V gene sequence: CDR1 KGHSH, CDR2 LQKENI. The CDR3 extends over 14 amino acids. In DNA, the CDR3 is TGTGCCAGCTCACAAACGGGGGAGTTTGGAGGAAAGCATTTT. Translation: CASSQTGEFGGKHF.

This clone was seen more than once but under ten times. This chain links TRBV11-2 with TRBJ2-7; TRBD2 matches 7 bases. The germline V gene has CDR1 SGHAT and CDR2 FQNNGV. V was pared by 4 bases and J by 3 bases, with 9 bases of the junction left unmatched. This CDR3 region has 15 residues. In DNA form, the CDR3 reads TGTGCCAGCAGCTACGAGACTAGCCGCCACTACGAGCAGTACTTC. This codes for CASSYETSRHYEQYF.

This rearrangement joins TRBV7-9 to TRBJ2-7, with D possibly TRBD2 on 5 matching bases. V was clipped by 4 bases and J by 2 bases, with 9 bases between them. The CDR3 is made up of 13 amino acids. CDR1 and CDR2 (germline): SEHNR, FQNEAQ (reference sequence). In DNA, the CDR3 is TGTGCCAGCAGCTCCAGCGGAACCTACGAGCAGTACTTC. It encodes CASSSSGTYEQYF.

This chain connects TRBV10-3 to TRBJ1-2; D perhaps matches TRBD1 (5 bases). Trimming left V 4 bases short and J 10 bases short, with 25 bases between. This CDR3 has 16 amino acids. The germline V gene encodes CDR1 ENHRY and CDR2 SYGVKD. The CDR3 is CAISVWAGKEKSYYTF. The CDR3 DNA reads TGTGCCATCAGTGTATGGGCAGGGAAGGAAAAAAGTTACTACACCTTC.

The V gene is TRBV6-5, the J gene TRBJ1-2, with D possibly TRBD1 on 5 matching bases. The CDR3 runs to 14 residues. From germline, CDR1 is MNHEY and CDR2 SVGAGI. Trimming took 0 bases from V and 6 from J, leaving 11 bases between them. CDR3 coding DNA: TGTGCCAGCAGTTACTCTCGGGGGATAGATGGCTACACCTTC. Amino acid sequence: CASSYSRGIDGYTF.

The rearrangement uses TRBV10-3 and TRBJ1-2; TRBD1 matches at 7 bases. There are 13 residues in the CDR3. Looked up from germline, CDR1 is ENHRY and CDR2 is SYGVKD. The junction had 13 bases not matched to a gene; V was cut back by 10 bases and J by 8 bases. This CDR3 reads CANRQGESEGYTF. The CDR3 bases are TGTGCCAACCGACAGGGAGAGTCTGAGGGCTACACCTTC.

This rearrangement joins TRBV28 to TRBJ1-1; TRBD1 is a possible D gene (5 bases). Germline assignment: CDR1 MDHEN and CDR2 SYDVKM. CDR3 size: 17 residues. V was shortened by 5 bases and J by 0 bases, with 19 bases between the two germline ends. The CDR3 nucleotides are TGTGCCAGCAGTCTCGACCGGGGGGGGTTCATGAACACTGAAGCTTTCTTT. Encoded protein: CASSLDRGGFMNTEAFF.

The chain is built from TRBV5-4 and TRBJ2-3, with a tentative D call TRBD2 (6 bases). V shed 0 bases and J shed 4 bases, with 9 bases lying between them. The CDR3 spans 14 residues. Germline V lookup: CDR1 SGHNT, CDR2 YYREEE (reference sequence). CDR3 sequence: CASSLEVAADTQYF. The CDR3 DNA reads TGTGCCAGCAGCTTGGAGGTAGCGGCAGATACGCAGTATTTT.